This entry lists 26 T cell receptor beta chains sequenced from one sample in a study of tumor-infiltrating lymphocytes in primary liver carcinoma (dated by TCRdb to about 2017). RNA from unsorted whole blood was extracted with TRIzol reagent, and germline DNA was obtained with the DNeasy Blood & Tissue kit. The instrument given in TCRdb is Illumina HiSeq 2500. Using a constant-region primer and ProtoScript II reverse transcriptase, TCRbeta-specific cDNA was reverse-transcribed from 500 ng total RNA. The TCRbeta libraries were prepared through three rounds of nested multiplex PCR following a slightly modified ARM-PCR procedure. The first two PCR rounds used multiplex TRBV1-TRBV30 forward primers with a Cbeta reverse primer, each for 10 cycles. The raw public data were reprocessed by TCRdb itself: fastp quality trimming at Q25, MiXCR clonotype calling, in-frame beta chains only. CDR3 protein sequences are deduplicated, and each keeps its most common genes and DNA. The sample table records 330,000 or so distinct CDR3 sequences; roughly 61% of these occur just once. About 6% of the sample lies in the top ten.

Material for sequencing was peripheral blood. Receptors originate from a man aged 35 to 55 with primary liver carcinoma and hepatitis B virus infection.

In this sample, this clonotype turned up many times. V is TRBV5-6 and J is TRBJ1-1, with D possibly matching TRBD1 (5 bases). Trimming stripped 2 bases from V and 5 bases from J, with 13 bases between. The germline V gene has CDR1 SGHDT and CDR2 YYEEEE. The CDR3 runs 14 residues. For the CDR3, the DNA is TGTGCCAGCAGCTTCTTTGGAGGGGCGACTGAAGCTTTCTTT. This translates into CASSFFGGATEAFF.

To note about this clonotype: Germline and junction disagree at one end, which may indicate a read error. This rearrangement joins TRBV11-2 to TRBJ2-1; D possibly uses TRBD1 or TRBD2 (5 bases each). Germline-derived CDR1 and CDR2 are SGHAT and FQNNGV. The CDR3 consists of 12 residues. CDR3 amino acids: CASSKGHSGQFF. In DNA, the CDR3 is TGTGCTAGCAGCAAAGGACACAGCGGCCAGTTCTTC.

Concerning this clonotype itself: Just one base apart from a much larger clone, this may be a read error. This chain joins TRBV6-6 and TRBJ2-1, with D tentatively TRBD1 or TRBD2 (5 bases each). Trimming took off 11 bases at V and 2 bases at J, with 19 bases between the two ends. The CDR3 totals 15 residues. The V gene's germline CDR1 is MNHNY and CDR2 SVGAGI (reference sequence). This CDR3 reads CASKEDMGPYNEQFF. CDR3 nucleotide sequence: TGTGCCTCAAAGGAGGACATGGGGCCCTACAATGAGCAGTTCTTC.

In its sample, this clonotype was seen a few times. The J gene is TRBJ2-7, the V gene TRBV30; 9 bases fit TRBD2. Losses at the gene ends were 4 bases for V and 1 base for J; bases not matched to a gene: 8. This CDR3 comprises 15 residues. The germline gives CDR1 GTSNPN, CDR2 SVGIG (reference sequence). Here the CDR3 reads CAWTQTSGASYEQYF. The CDR3 coding sequence is TGTGCCTGGACCCAGACTAGCGGAGCTTCCTACGAGCAGTACTTC.

About this clonotype itself: This sequence may be a read error, since a much larger clone differs from it by one base. This chain uses TRBV29-1 with TRBJ2-1; D might be TRBD2 (7 bases). The ends were cut back, 7 bases at V and 4 bases at J, with 17 bases in the middle. The CDR3 extends over 14 amino acids. Per germline, CDR1 SQVTM and CDR2 ANQGSEA. This CDR3 reads CSDGGGGGYNEQFF. Here the CDR3 DNA reads TGCAGCGATGGAGGAGGGGGGGGTTACAATGAGCAGTTCTTC.

Worth noting for this clonotype: A much larger clone sits a single nucleotide away, making a read error possible. It is likely a read error, because the conserved phenylalanine at the end of the CDR3 is missing. J is TRBJ2-2 and V is TRBV6-1, with D tentatively TRBD1 (5 bases). CDR1 and CDR2 (germline): MNHNS, SASEGT. The CDR3 is 18 amino acids. V lost 3 bases, J lost 0 bases, and 17 bases lay in between. The CDR3 protein is CASSEKGAPRANTGELFS. CDR3 nucleotides: TGTGCCAGCAGTGAGAAAGGGGCCCCACGGGCGAACACCGGGGAGCTGTTTTCT.

The chain carries TRBV28 and TRBJ2-1; 9 nucleotides line up with TRBD2. The V gene end was trimmed by 3 bases and the J gene end by 1 base; junction bases not matched to a gene: 4. Germline CDR1 MDHEN, CDR2 SYDVKM. CDR3 length: 16 amino acids. The CDR3 DNA follows: TGTGCCAGCAGTTTCCCTAGCGGGGTATCCTACAATGAGCAGTTCTTC. Protein sequence: CASSFPSGVSYNEQFF.

The chain recombines TRBV28 with TRBJ2-2; D perhaps matches TRBD2 (5 bases). Germline V gene lookup returns CDR1 MDHEN and CDR2 SYDVKM. This CDR3 is built from 14 residues. V lost 5 bases and J lost 6, with 13 bases in between. The CDR3 protein is CASSKGAIPGELFF. The CDR3 DNA reads as TGTGCCAGCAGTAAGGGAGCGATCCCCGGGGAGCTGTTTTTT.

This sequence joins TRBV11-2 and TRBJ2-7; the D gene is possibly TRBD2 (5 bases). The CDR3 is made up of 14 amino acids. Germline V CDR1 and CDR2: SGHAT, FQNNGV. Trimming took 11 bases from V and 2 from J, leaving 19 bases between them. In DNA, the CDR3 is TGTGCCCAGAGGGAACTAGTGGACCCCTACGAGCAGTACTTC. This gives the protein CAQRELVDPYEQYF.

The count of this clonotype is one. A much larger clone is a single base away; this may be a read error. The rearrangement links TRBV7-8 to TRBJ2-2; 10 bases are shared with TRBD2. The germline V gene encodes CDR1 SGHVS and CDR2 FQNEAQ. Trimming cost V 3 bases and J 6 bases; bases outside gene matches: 16. There are 19 residues in the CDR3. The CDR3 is CASSFHSGISGRRAGELFF. The CDR3 region has the DNA TGTGCCAGCAGCTTCCACTCCGGGATTAGCGGGAGGAGAGCCGGGGAGCTGTTTTTT.

This clonotype was picked up one time. At one end, the junction sequence differs from germline, possibly due to a read error. V gene TRBV11-1 combines with J gene TRBJ2-2, with D uncertain. The CDR3 runs 14 residues. Germline CDR1 is SGHAT and CDR2 is FQDESV (reference sequence). The CDR3 DNA is TGTGCCAGCAGCTTAGTAGAGTACACGGGGGAGCTGTTTTTT. The encoded protein is CASSLVEYTGELFF.

Concerning this clonotype: This may be a read error: a much more frequent sequence differs by one nucleotide. DNA for the CDR3: TGTGCCAGCAGTGAATATGGCTCGGTAACGGGCTCCTACAATGAGCAGTCCTTC. Its translation: CASSEYGSVTGSYNEQSF. The rearrangement links TRBV6-1 to TRBJ2-1; D is unclear. Per the germline V gene, CDR1 is MNHNS and CDR2 is SASEGT. This CDR3 has 18 amino acids.

As for this clonotype: A much larger clone differs by one base, so this may be a read error. The V gene is TRBV6-2 or TRBV6-3, the J gene TRBJ1-1; D is uncertain. This CDR3 spans 17 amino acids. With 6 bases removed from V and 0 bases from J, the gap between germline ends came to 20 bases. CDR1 and CDR2 (germline): MNHEY, SVGEGT. The CDR3 nucleotides are TGTGCCAGCAGCCGGCCCCTCGGTAGCATGGTGAACACTGAAGCTTTCTTT. This gives the protein CASSRPLGSMVNTEAFF.

On this clonotype: Just one base apart from a much larger clone, this may be a read error. The chain employs TRBV12-3 or TRBV12-4 and TRBJ2-1; 9 bases match TRBD1. The CDR3 loop spans 17 amino acids. V was pared by 6 bases and J by 5 bases, with 14 bases of the junction left unmatched. The CDR3 sequence: CASSPLGGGQGDNEQFF. The CDR3 DNA follows: TGTGCCAGCAGCCCTTTGGGTGGGGGACAGGGAGACAATGAGCAGTTCTTC.

This clonotype was seen a single time. Germline is not matched at one junction end, which may reflect a read error. The chain links TRBV12-3 or TRBV12-4 to TRBJ1-1; possibly TRBD1 for D (5 bases). The CDR3 extends over 13 amino acids. CDR3 sequence: CDSREQENTEAFF. The CDR3 DNA follows: TGTGACAGCAGGGAACAAGAGAACACCGAAGCTTTCTTT.

Turning to this clonotype: One base away lies a much larger clone, so this may be a sequencing read error. The J gene is TRBJ1-2, the V gene TRBV29-1; D is unclear. V was shortened by 4 bases and J by 7 bases, with 13 bases between the two germline ends. The CDR3 runs 12 residues. Per germline, CDR1 SQVTM and CDR2 ANQGSEA. CDR3 in amino acids: CSVAEVRCGYTF. In nucleotides, the CDR3 is TGCAGCGTTGCCGAGGTGCGCTGTGGCTACACCTTC.

A word on this clonotype: A much larger clone is a single base away; this may be a read error. This chain links TRBV6-5 with TRBJ2-5; TRBD2 agrees at 11 bases. The CDR3 has 14 residues. From germline, CDR1 is MNHEY and CDR2 SVGAGI. The CDR3 is CANSSTSGRETQYF. The CDR3 DNA is TGTGCCAACAGTAGCACTAGCGGGAGAGAGACCCAGTACTTC.

The DNA for the CDR3 is TGTGCCAGCAGTGAAACTCAGGGTTGCGAGCAGTACTTC. Residues: CASSETQGCEQYF. J is TRBJ2-7 and V is TRBV6-5, with D possibly TRBD1 on 5 matching bases. The CDR3 is 13 amino acids. V lost 5 bases to trimming and J lost 6 bases, with 14 bases between them. Germline assignment: CDR1 MNHEY and CDR2 SVGAGI.

This clonotype was counted many times. This chain connects TRBV29-1 to TRBJ1-3, with D uncertain. Trimming cost V 0 bases and J 5 bases, with 5 bases left between them. The CDR3 spans 12 residues. The germline CDR1 and CDR2 sequences are SQVTM and ANQGSEA. The CDR3 loop is CSVEDLRNTIYF. The CDR3 DNA reads TGCAGCGTTGAAGATCTTAGAAACACCATATATTTT.

This clonotype was recorded at least ten times. CDR3 bases: TGTGCCAGCAGTTTTGGGAGGGATCAGCCCCAGCATTTT. Its protein is CASSFGRDQPQHF. V is TRBV12-3 or TRBV12-4 and J is TRBJ1-5, with D hard to call. With 3 bases removed from V and 5 bases from J, the gap between germline ends came to 8 bases. The CDR3 is made up of 13 amino acids.

Comment on this clonotype: A much larger clone lies one base from this, so it may be a read error. The V and J genes are TRBV6-5 and TRBJ2-2; D possibly matches TRBD1 or TRBD2 (6 bases each). Germline V lookup: CDR1 MNHEY, CDR2 SVGAGI. This CDR3 spans 16 amino acids. This chain's CDR3 is CASGYPTGAGTGELFF. CDR3 sequence (DNA): TGTGCCAGCGGTTACCCAACGGGGGCGGGGACCGGGGAGCTGTTTTTT.

About this clonotype itself: A single base separates this from a much larger clone, so it may be a read error. The chain couples TRBV4-1 to TRBJ2-3; TRBD1 matches 9 bases. CDR1 is MGHRA, CDR2 YSYEKL, per germline. The CDR3 has 15 residues. V shed 7 bases, J shed 5 bases, and the junction held 10 bases outside the gene matches. CDR3 DNA sequence: TGCGCCAGCAACCACTCCGGGACAGGGCAAGATACGCAGTATTTT. This codes for CASNHSGTGQDTQYF.

Here the CDR3 DNA reads TGTGCCAGCATGATACAGGGGAACACTGAAGCTTTCTTT. It yields the protein CASMIQGNTEAFF. The chain carries TRBV6-5 and TRBJ1-1; a weak D match, TRBD1 (6 bases). Germline CDR1 and CDR2: MNHEY and SVGAGI. The length of the CDR3 is 13 residues. The V end was cut by 7 bases, the J end by 1 base, with 10 bases between.

Comment on this clonotype: The junction shows a germline mismatch at one end, possibly a read error. The chain uses TRBV11-2 and TRBJ2-1; D is undetermined. Germline assignment: CDR1 SGHAT and CDR2 FQNNGV. The CDR3 consists of 15 residues. The CDR3 DNA reads as TGCGCCAGCAGCACCCGCCCTGGATTCTACAATGAGCAGCTCTTC. It translates to CASSTRPGFYNEQLF.

V usage is TRBV6-5 and J usage is TRBJ2-1; D could derive from TRBD1 or TRBD2 (5 bases each). CDR1 is MNHEY and CDR2 is SVGAGI in the germline V gene. This CDR3 is built from 13 residues. The V gene lost 5 bases and the J gene lost 5 bases, with 10 bases spanning the gap. CDR3 amino acids: CASSGEGNNEQFF. CDR3 sequence (DNA): TGTGCCAGCAGTGGTGAGGGGAACAATGAGCAGTTCTTC.

As to this clonotype: A junction boundary mismatches the germline segment, possibly from a read error. V and J are TRBV4-1 and TRBJ2-3; tentative D call: TRBD1 (5 bases). This CDR3 is 15 amino acids long. CDR1 MGHRA and CDR2 YSYEKL come from the germline V gene. As DNA, the CDR3 is TGCGCCAGCTGCCTCCTTGGGGCTGCCGATGATATGCAGTATTTT. Encoded protein: CASCLLGAADDMQYF.